This T cell receptor (beta chain) was recorded in a study of OX40 agonist ivuxolimab in advanced cancers. The wider study: The mean age was approximately 60 years, ranging from about 23 to 79, with around four fifths of participants male. Patients achieving partial responses numbered three: one hepatocellular carcinoma case and two cutaneous melanoma cases.

The protocol was immunoSEQ multiplex PCR, while the TCRdb copy is restricted to in-frame clones and leaves out a portion. There are 40,000 or so clones in the sample; 82% occur only once, and approximately 7.3% lies in the top ten. In germline, CDR1 is MNHEY, CDR2 SVGAGI. The junction had 7 bases not matched to a gene; V was cut back by 0 bases and J by 13 bases. This CDR3 spans 14 amino acids. Systemic immunosuppression or a history of autoimmune disease excluded patients. With baseline, cycle 4 day 1, and cycle 7 day 1 as timepoints, blood was sampled. This sequence was found in an adult with an advanced solid tumor such as melanoma, head and neck, liver or kidney cancer. This chain uses TRBV6-5 with TRBJ2-1; 9 bases match TRBD2. This specimen consisted of CD4+ or CD8+ T cells sorted from blood, obtained in a trial of the OX40 agonist ivuxolimab. The CDR3 nucleotides are TGTGCCAGCAGTTACTCGAGGTCTAGCGGGACACAGTTCTTC. The encoded protein is CASSYSRSSGTQFF.